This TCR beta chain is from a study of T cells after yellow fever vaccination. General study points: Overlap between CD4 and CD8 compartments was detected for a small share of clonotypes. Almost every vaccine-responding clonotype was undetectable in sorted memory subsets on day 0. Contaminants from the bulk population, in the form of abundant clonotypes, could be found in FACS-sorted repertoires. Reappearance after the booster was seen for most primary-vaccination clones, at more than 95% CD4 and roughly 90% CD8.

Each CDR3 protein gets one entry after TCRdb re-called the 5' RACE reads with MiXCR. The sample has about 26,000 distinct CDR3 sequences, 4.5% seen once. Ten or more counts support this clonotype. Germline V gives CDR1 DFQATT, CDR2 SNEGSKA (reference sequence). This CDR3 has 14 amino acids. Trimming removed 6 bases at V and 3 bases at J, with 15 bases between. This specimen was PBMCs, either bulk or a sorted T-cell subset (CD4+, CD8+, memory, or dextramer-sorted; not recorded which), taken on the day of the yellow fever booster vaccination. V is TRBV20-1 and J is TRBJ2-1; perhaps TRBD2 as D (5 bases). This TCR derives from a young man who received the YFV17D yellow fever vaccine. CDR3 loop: CSAQSGSVYNEQFF. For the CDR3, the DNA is TGCAGTGCCCAGAGCGGTAGCGTCTACAATGAGCAGTTCTTC.